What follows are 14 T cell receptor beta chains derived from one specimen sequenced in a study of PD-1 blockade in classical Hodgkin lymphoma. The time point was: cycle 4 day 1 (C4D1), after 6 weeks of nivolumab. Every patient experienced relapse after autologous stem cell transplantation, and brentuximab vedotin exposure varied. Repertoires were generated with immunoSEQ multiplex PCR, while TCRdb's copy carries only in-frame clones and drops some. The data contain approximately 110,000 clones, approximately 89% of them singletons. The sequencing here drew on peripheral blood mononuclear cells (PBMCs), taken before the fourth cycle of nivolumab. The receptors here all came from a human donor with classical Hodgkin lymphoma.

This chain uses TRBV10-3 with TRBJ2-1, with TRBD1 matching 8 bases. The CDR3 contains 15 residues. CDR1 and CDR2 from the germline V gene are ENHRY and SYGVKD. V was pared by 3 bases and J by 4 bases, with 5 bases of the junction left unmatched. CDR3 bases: TGTGCCATCAGTGATGGGCAGGGGGCTTACAATGAGCAGTTCTTC. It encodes CAISDGQGAYNEQFF.

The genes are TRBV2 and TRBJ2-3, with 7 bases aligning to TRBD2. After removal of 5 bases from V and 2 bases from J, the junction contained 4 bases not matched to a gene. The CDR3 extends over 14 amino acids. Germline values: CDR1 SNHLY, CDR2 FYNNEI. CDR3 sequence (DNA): TGTGCCAGCAGTTGGCGGGAGATCACAGATACGCAGTATTTT. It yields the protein CASSWREITDTQYF.

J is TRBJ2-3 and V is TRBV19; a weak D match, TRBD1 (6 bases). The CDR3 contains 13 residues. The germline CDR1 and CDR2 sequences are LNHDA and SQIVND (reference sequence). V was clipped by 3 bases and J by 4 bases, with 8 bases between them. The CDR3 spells CASSIQGSDTQYF. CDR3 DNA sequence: TGTGCCAGTAGTATCCAGGGGTCAGATACGCAGTATTTT.

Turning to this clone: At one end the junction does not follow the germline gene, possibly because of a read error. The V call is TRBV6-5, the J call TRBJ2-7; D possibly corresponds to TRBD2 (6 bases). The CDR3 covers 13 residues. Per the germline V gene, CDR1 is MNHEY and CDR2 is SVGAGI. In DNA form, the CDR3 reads TGTGCCAGCGGTTACGGCGGGGTCTACGAGCAGTACTTC. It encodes CASGYGGVYEQYF.

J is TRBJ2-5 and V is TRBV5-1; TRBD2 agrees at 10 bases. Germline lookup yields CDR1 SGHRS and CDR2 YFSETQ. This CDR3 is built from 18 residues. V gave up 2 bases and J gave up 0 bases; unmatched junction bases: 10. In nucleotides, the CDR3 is TGCGCCAGCAGCTTTCCCCGGACTAGCGGAAATTACCAAGAGACCCAGTACTTC. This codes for CASSFPRTSGNYQETQYF.

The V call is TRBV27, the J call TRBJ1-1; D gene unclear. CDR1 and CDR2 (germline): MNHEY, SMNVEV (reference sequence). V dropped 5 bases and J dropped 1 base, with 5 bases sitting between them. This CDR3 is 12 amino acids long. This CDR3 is CASSKGNTEAFF. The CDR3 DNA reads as TGTGCCAGCAGTAAGGGGAACACTGAAGCTTTCTTT.

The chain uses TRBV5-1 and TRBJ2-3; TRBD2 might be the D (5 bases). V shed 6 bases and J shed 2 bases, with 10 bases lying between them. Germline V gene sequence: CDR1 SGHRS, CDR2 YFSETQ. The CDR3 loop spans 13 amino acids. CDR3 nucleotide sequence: TGCGCCAGCAAATTCGGGATCACAGATACGCAGTATTTT. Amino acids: CASKFGITDTQYF.

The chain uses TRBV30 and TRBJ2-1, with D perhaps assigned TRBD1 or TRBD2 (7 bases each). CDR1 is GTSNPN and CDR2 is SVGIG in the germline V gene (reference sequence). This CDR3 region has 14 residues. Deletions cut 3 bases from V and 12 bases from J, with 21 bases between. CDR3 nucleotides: TGTGCCTGGAGCGCTAGCGGAGGGGGCGGGTGGCAGTTCTTC. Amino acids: CAWSASGGGGWQFF.

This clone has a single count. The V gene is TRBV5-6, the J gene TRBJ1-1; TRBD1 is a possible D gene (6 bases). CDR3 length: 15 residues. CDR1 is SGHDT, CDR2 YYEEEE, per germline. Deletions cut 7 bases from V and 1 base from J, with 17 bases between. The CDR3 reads CASWGAGGPNTEAFF. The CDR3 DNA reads TGTGCCAGCTGGGGGGCGGGAGGGCCGAACACTGAAGCTTTCTTT.

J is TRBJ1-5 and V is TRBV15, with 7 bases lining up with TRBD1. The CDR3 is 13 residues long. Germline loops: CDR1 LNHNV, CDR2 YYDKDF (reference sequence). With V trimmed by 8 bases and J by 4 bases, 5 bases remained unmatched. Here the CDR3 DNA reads TGTGCCACCCAAGACAGGGAAAATCAGCCCCAGCATTTT. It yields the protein CATQDRENQPQHF.

The CDR3: CATSRDRGVPYNEQFF. In DNA form, the CDR3 reads TGTGCCACCAGCAGAGATCGGGGGGTACCCTACAATGAGCAGTTCTTC. This chain uses TRBV15 with TRBJ2-1; 7 bases are shared with TRBD2. This CDR3 spans 16 amino acids. Germline lookup yields CDR1 LNHNV and CDR2 YYDKDF (reference sequence). J was trimmed by 2 bases and V by 0 bases; bases with no gene match: 4.

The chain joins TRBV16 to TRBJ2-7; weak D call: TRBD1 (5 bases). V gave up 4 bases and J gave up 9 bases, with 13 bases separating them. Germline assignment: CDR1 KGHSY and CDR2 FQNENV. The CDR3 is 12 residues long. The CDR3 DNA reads TGTGCCAGCAGCCTTTACCTCCAGGGGCAGTACTTC. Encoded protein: CASSLYLQGQYF.

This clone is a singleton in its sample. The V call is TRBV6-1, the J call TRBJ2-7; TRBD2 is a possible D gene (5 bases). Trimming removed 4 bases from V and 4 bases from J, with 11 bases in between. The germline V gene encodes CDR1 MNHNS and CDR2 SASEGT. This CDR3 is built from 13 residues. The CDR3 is CASSVGSRYEQYF. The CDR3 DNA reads TGTGCCAGCAGTGTAGGGAGTCGATACGAGCAGTACTTC.

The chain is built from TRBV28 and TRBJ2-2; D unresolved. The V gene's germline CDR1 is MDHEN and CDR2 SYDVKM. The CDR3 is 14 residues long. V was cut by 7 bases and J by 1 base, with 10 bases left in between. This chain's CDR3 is CASTAQMNTGELFF. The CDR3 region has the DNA TGTGCCAGCACAGCGCAGATGAACACCGGGGAGCTGTTTTTT.